This T cell receptor beta chain was recorded in a study of cytomegalovirus exposure and HLA in healthy donors. General study results and limits: Accurate prediction of HLA-A and HLA-B alleles (for most subjects) was reportedly achieved from TCR beta sequences.

Note on this clone: The antigen is not known.

CDR1 KGHSH and CDR2 LQKENI come from the germline V gene. This CDR3 has 16 amino acids. V shed 3 bases, J shed 6 bases, and the junction held 8 bases outside the gene matches. 60 Vbeta and 13 Jbeta primers were used in PCR. The repertoire was sequenced with immunoSEQ multiplex PCR; TCRdb's copy has only in-frame clones and lacks some. The sample includes 150,000 to 200,000 clones, around 74% seen only once; the top ten take approximately 2%. Material: PBMCs. V usage is TRBV18 and J usage is TRBJ1-5; 10 positions match TRBD1. The clonotype was recovered from a female donor in good health and CMV-seronegative. For the CDR3, the DNA is TGTGCCAGCTCACCCCCGGGCGGGACAGGGGTTCAGCCCCAGCATTTT. Its translation is CASSPPGGTGVQPQHF.